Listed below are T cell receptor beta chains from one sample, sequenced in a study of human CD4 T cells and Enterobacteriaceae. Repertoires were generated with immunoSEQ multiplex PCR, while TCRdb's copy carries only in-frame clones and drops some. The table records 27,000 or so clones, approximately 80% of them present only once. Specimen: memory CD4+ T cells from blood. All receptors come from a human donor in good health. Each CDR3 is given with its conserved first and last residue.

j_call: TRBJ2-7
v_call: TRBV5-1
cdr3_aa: CASSGLLGYEQYF

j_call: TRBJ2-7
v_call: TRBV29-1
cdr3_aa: CSTPGTYYEQYF

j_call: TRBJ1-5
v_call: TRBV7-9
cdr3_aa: CASSLSLGAHQPQHF

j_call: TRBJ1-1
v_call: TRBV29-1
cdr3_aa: CSVGNTEAFF

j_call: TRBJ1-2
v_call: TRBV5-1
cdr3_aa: CASRHEGFRYGYTF

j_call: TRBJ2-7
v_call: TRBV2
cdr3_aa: CASRREGYEQYF

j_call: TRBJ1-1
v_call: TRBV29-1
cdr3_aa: CSGGQGRDTEAFF

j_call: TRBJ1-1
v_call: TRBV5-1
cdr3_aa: CASSLGGDTEAFF

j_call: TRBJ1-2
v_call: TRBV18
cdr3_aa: CASSPNSGPAYTF

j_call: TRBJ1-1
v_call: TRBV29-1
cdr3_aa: CSVGVGTAHTEAFF